This T cell receptor (beta chain) is drawn from a study of T cells in localized non-small cell lung cancer. Germline V gene data show CDR1 as MGHRA and CDR2 as YSYEKL. V lost 4 bases to trimming and J lost 3 bases, with 10 bases between them. There are 14 residues in the CDR3. Profiling relied on immunoSEQ multiplex PCR, and the TCRdb table lists in-frame clones only, not all of them. Of some 18,000 clones detected, about 80% appear once; the ten largest clones hold around 4.5%. The sequence came from a man aged 35 to 69 with stage I lung adenocarcinoma. This material consisted of peripheral blood, taken before any cancer treatment. The chain uses TRBV4-1 and TRBJ1-5; tentatively, D is TRBD1 (5 bases). CDR3 bases: TGCGCCAGCAGCCCCGGACATTCCAATCAGCCCCAGCATTTT. Protein: CASSPGHSNQPQHF.